This passage covers 30 T cell receptor beta chains from one sample sequenced in a study of identical twins. TCRdb called the 5' RACE reads again in MiXCR, with one record for every CDR3 protein. There are more than 650,000 distinct CDR3 sequences in the sample; roughly 6.2% occur only once, and 1.5% to 2% lies in the top ten. The sample was naive T cells sorted from blood. The origin of the receptors is a man between 18 and 35 years old in good health.

This clonotype has ten or more counts. The V call is TRBV20-1, the J call TRBJ2-2; unclear D gene. The CDR3 is 14 residues long. The V and J ends lost 3 bases and 0 bases respectively, with 8 bases between them. Germline V gives CDR1 DFQATT, CDR2 SNEGSKA (reference sequence). CDR3 amino acids: CSASGPANTGELFF. Written as DNA, the CDR3 is TGCAGTGCTAGCGGTCCCGCGAACACCGGGGAGCTGTTTTTT.

This clonotype was seen at least ten times. The chain recombines TRBV28 with TRBJ2-3; 8 nucleotides align to TRBD2. Germline assignment: CDR1 MDHEN and CDR2 SYDVKM. V lost 5 bases to trimming and J lost 3 bases; unmatched junction nucleotides: 7. This CDR3 has 15 amino acids. In DNA, the CDR3 is TGTGCCAGCAGTCCAAGCGGGAGTTTAACAGATACGCAGTATTTT. Translation gives CASSPSGSLTDTQYF. The full variable domain, in which reference TRBV28 and TRBJ2-3 provide the parts outside the CDR3, is DVKVTQSSRYLVKRTGEKVFLECVQDMDHENMFWYRQDPGLGLRLIYFSYDVKMKEKGDIPEGYSVSREKKERFSLILESASTNQTSMYLCASSPSGSLTDTQYFGPGTRLTVL.

Many counts were recorded for this clonotype. The J gene is TRBJ1-1, the V gene TRBV6-5; D perhaps matches TRBD1 (5 bases). The CDR3 runs 14 residues. Per the germline V gene, CDR1 is MNHEY and CDR2 is SVGAGI. The ends were cut back, 2 bases at V and 1 base at J, with 8 bases in the middle. The CDR3 coding sequence is TGTGCCAGCAGTTACAGGGGAGGGAACACTGAAGCTTTCTTT. Its protein product is CASSYRGGNTEAFF.

This clonotype was seen only a few times. This chain connects TRBV6-1 to TRBJ2-7, with 11 bases aligning to TRBD2. Unmatched junction bases numbered 5, after V lost 4 bases and J lost 3 bases. The CDR3 spans 15 residues. CDR1 is MNHNS, CDR2 SASEGT, per germline. The CDR3 nucleotides read TGTGCCAGCAGTGTGGGACTAGCGGAAGGCTACGAGCAGTACGTC. This sequence encodes CASSVGLAEGYEQYV.

The chain has TRBV20-1 and TRBJ1-2; no definite D call. With 3 bases removed from V and 1 base from J, the gap between germline ends came to 12 bases. The length of the CDR3 is 14 residues. Germline V gene sequence: CDR1 DFQATT, CDR2 SNEGSKA (reference sequence). CDR3 region: CSASTDVLNYGYTF. The CDR3 DNA reads as TGCAGTGCTAGTACAGATGTCCTTAACTATGGCTACACCTTC.

J is TRBJ1-1 and V is TRBV18, with 7 bases that match TRBD1. Germline V gives CDR1 KGHSH, CDR2 LQKENI. The CDR3 extends over 13 amino acids. Trimming cost V 2 bases and J 13 bases; bases outside gene matches: 10. The CDR3 spells CASSPEQGEVGFF. In DNA form, the CDR3 reads TGTGCCAGCTCACCAGAGCAGGGGGAAGTTGGTTTCTTT.

This clonotype was recorded many times. The chain is built from TRBV5-1 and TRBJ1-1, with D tentatively TRBD1 (5 bases). Trimming stripped 0 bases from V and 4 bases from J, with 7 bases between. The CDR3 extends over 13 amino acids. Per the germline V gene, CDR1 is SGHRS and CDR2 is YFSETQ. The CDR3 spells CASSLAQGTEAFF. The CDR3 nucleotides are TGCGCCAGCAGCTTGGCCCAGGGCACTGAAGCTTTCTTT.

At least ten counts were recorded for this clonotype. This sequence joins TRBV20-1 and TRBJ2-1; 11 bases are a match to TRBD2. V lost 6 bases to trimming and J lost 0 bases; unmatched junction nucleotides: 13. The germline V gene encodes CDR1 DFQATT and CDR2 SNEGSKA (reference sequence). The CDR3 consists of 18 residues. The CDR3, as DNA: TGCAGTGCGACCGGGACTAGCGGTTATAGGAGCTCCTACAATGAGCAGTTCTTC. It codes for CSATGTSGYRSSYNEQFF.

This clonotype was picked up many times. CDR3: CASSMGTSKNIQYF. The DNA of the CDR3 is TGTGCCAGCAGCATGGGGACGAGCAAAAACATTCAGTACTTC. The chain links TRBV9 to TRBJ2-4; the D call may be TRBD1 or TRBD2 (5 bases each). Trimming removed 4 bases from V and 3 bases from J, with 11 bases in between. The CDR3 extends over 14 amino acids. Germline V CDR1 and CDR2: SGDLS, YYNGEE.

This clonotype occurred a few times. The gene calls are TRBV6-2 or TRBV6-3 and TRBJ2-1; tentative D call: TRBD2 (6 bases). CDR3 size: 20 residues. Per germline, CDR1 MNHEY and CDR2 SVGEGT. Trimming removed 4 bases from V and 10 bases from J, with 35 bases in between. The CDR3 reads CASSSIRGWGELIVVKEQFF. In nucleotides, the CDR3 is TGTGCCAGCAGTTCAATCCGGGGGTGGGGGGAACTCATTGTTGTTAAAGAGCAGTTCTTC.

This chain joins TRBV20-1 and TRBJ2-3; D remains unclear. CDR1 is DFQATT, CDR2 SNEGSKA, per germline (reference sequence). The CDR3 consists of 15 residues. With 6 bases removed from V and 2 bases from J, the gap between germline ends came to 18 bases. In DNA, the CDR3 is TGCAGTGCCAATTCTCAGGTGTTCTCCACAGATACGCAGTATTTT. This encodes CSANSQVFSTDTQYF.

This clonotype was recorded many times. This chain uses TRBV28 with TRBJ2-3; D perhaps matches TRBD2 (6 bases). V lost 5 bases and J 0 bases, leaving 15 bases between the germline ends. This CDR3 has 16 residues. CDR1 is MDHEN and CDR2 is SYDVKM in the germline V gene. Here the CDR3 DNA reads TGTGCCAGCAGTCCGCGACCCGGGACTAGCACAGATACGCAGTATTTT. Protein product: CASSPRPGTSTDTQYF.

The chain is built from TRBV28 and TRBJ2-1; D might be TRBD1 (5 bases). Trimming removed 4 bases from V and 14 bases from J, with 15 bases in between. The V gene's germline CDR1 is MDHEN and CDR2 SYDVKM. CDR3 length equals 12 residues. CDR3 DNA: TGTGCCAGCAGTTCGGCAGGGCGCCAAAAGTTCTTC. It specifies CASSSAGRQKFF. The full variable domain, with the rest looked up from reference TRBV28 and TRBJ2-1, is DVKVTQSSRYLVKRTGEKVFLECVQDMDHENMFWYRQDPGLGLRLIYFSYDVKMKEKGDIPEGYSVSREKKERFSLILESASTNQTSMYLCASSSAGRQKFFGPGTRLTVL.

This clonotype was detected ten times or more. J is TRBJ1-2 and V is TRBV9; possible D gene TRBD1, 5 bases. Germline V lookup: CDR1 SGDLS, CDR2 YYNGEE. Trimming took off 2 bases at V and 4 bases at J, with 9 bases between the two ends. This CDR3 has 13 amino acids. CDR3 residues: CASSVVGGYGYTF. The CDR3 DNA sequence: TGTGCCAGCAGCGTGGTTGGGGGCTATGGCTACACCTTC. The entire variable domain, with the rest obtained from reference TRBV9 and TRBJ1-2, is as follows: DSGVTQTPKHLITATGQRVTLRCSPRSGDLSVYWYQQSLDQGLQFLIQYYNGEERAKGNILERFSAQQFPDLHSELNLSSLELGDSALYFCASSVVGGYGYTFGSGTRLTVV.

Ten or more counts support this clonotype. The rearrangement uses TRBV6-2 or TRBV6-3 and TRBJ1-2; a possible D gene is TRBD1 (5 bases). The germline V gene encodes CDR1 MNHEY and CDR2 SVGEGT. The CDR3 sequence is 14 residues long. Trimming pared 5 bases from V and 8 bases from J, leaving 18 bases between. This chain's CDR3 is CASSEPGRTEGYTF. CDR3 bases: TGTGCCAGCAGTGAGCCGGGACGAACGGAAGGCTACACCTTC.

This clonotype was counted many times. The gene calls are TRBV12-3 or TRBV12-4 and TRBJ1-1; D gene unclear. The CDR3 length is 13 residues. Trimming pared 7 bases from V and 1 base from J, leaving 10 bases between. The chain's CDR3 is CASTPEQNTEAFF. In nucleotides, the CDR3 is TGTGCCAGCACCCCCGAGCAGAACACTGAAGCTTTCTTT.

J is TRBJ2-1 and V is TRBV20-1; TRBD1 aligns across 9 bases. Germline V gives CDR1 DFQATT, CDR2 SNEGSKA (reference sequence). The CDR3 has 14 residues. V dropped 6 bases and J dropped 7; count of bases not matched to a gene: 10. CDR3 amino acids: CSARFGQGSNEQFF. CDR3 DNA: TGCAGTGCCCGGTTCGGACAGGGGTCAAATGAGCAGTTCTTC.

As DNA, the CDR3 is TGTGCCAGCAGCTTGAGACTGGACGGCTACGAGCAGTACTTC. Translated: CASSLRLDGYEQYF. This rearrangement joins TRBV7-2 to TRBJ2-7, with D uncertain. Looked up from germline, CDR1 is SGHTA and CDR2 is FQGNSA. The germline V and J ends were trimmed by 3 bases and 3 bases, with 12 bases remaining between them. The CDR3 totals 14 residues.

This clonotype was seen only a few times. This sequence joins TRBV14 and TRBJ2-7; D unclear. The CDR3 contains 13 residues. Germline V gives CDR1 SGHDN, CDR2 FVKESK. V was cut by 1 base and J by 10 bases, with 14 bases left in between. This chain's CDR3 is CASSQVNPDRQYF. CDR3 nucleotides: TGTGCCAGCAGCCAAGTAAACCCCGATCGTCAGTACTTC.

The chain couples TRBV6-1 to TRBJ2-7; no definite D call. This CDR3 has 11 amino acids. Per germline, CDR1 MNHNS and CDR2 SASEGT. The ends were cut back, 1 base at V and 5 bases at J, with 3 bases in the middle. The CDR3 loop reads CASSEEDEQYF. The CDR3, as DNA: TGTGCCAGCAGTGAAGAGGACGAGCAGTACTTC.

This clonotype was found many times. CDR3 loop: CSVVGSRTKNIQYF. In DNA, the CDR3 is TGCAGCGTTGTAGGCAGTAGGACCAAAAACATTCAGTACTTC. The chain has TRBV29-1 and TRBJ2-4; D gene ambiguous. V lost 4 bases, J lost 2 bases, and 12 bases lay in between. Germline CDR1 and CDR2: SQVTM and ANQGSEA. The CDR3 contains 14 residues.

This clonotype has just a few counts. The genes are TRBV29-1 and TRBJ1-2; the D gene is possibly TRBD1 (5 bases). V dropped 0 bases and J dropped 7 bases, with 12 bases sitting between them. Germline lookup yields CDR1 SQVTM and CDR2 ANQGSEA. The CDR3 runs to 13 residues. CDR3 DNA sequence: TGCAGCGTTGAAGAGCCAGGGCGGGGTGGCTACACCTTC. Amino acid sequence: CSVEEPGRGGYTF.

This clonotype was seen many times. The rearrangement joins TRBV4-1 to TRBJ1-1; D remains unclear. From germline, CDR1 is MGHRA and CDR2 YSYEKL. V was clipped by 0 bases and J by 2 bases, with 13 bases between them. This CDR3 spans 16 amino acids. The CDR3 coding sequence is TGCGCCAGCAGCCAAGATGTGGAAAGGAGTAACACTGAAGCTTTCTTT. Protein product: CASSQDVERSNTEAFF.

This clonotype was seen at least ten times. The V gene is TRBV7-9, the J gene TRBJ2-7, with 8 bases lining up with TRBD1. The ends lost 6 bases at V and 7 bases at J; junction bases unmatched: 8. Germline CDR1 and CDR2: SEHNR and FQNEAQ (reference sequence). This CDR3 contains 13 residues. In DNA form, the CDR3 reads TGTGCCAGCAGTACCGGGACAGGAGGGGAGCAGTACTTC. Translating it yields CASSTGTGGEQYF.

This sequence joins TRBV5-1 and TRBJ2-7, with 12 bases matching TRBD1. The CDR3 consists of 14 residues. The trim removed 4 bases at V and 7 bases at J, leaving 6 bases unmatched. Germline V gene lookup returns CDR1 SGHRS and CDR2 YFSETQ. The CDR3 loop is CASSARDRGREQYF. The DNA for the CDR3 is TGCGCCAGCAGCGCCCGGGACAGGGGGCGTGAGCAGTACTTC.

This clonotype was counted between two and nine times. V is TRBV18 and J is TRBJ2-7; 8 nucleotides match TRBD2. The CDR3 is 15 residues long. Per the germline V gene, CDR1 is KGHSH and CDR2 is LQKENI. The junction had 10 bases not matched to a gene; V was cut back by 2 bases and J by 7 bases. CDR3 sequence: CASSPGAGAPGEQYV. The CDR3, as DNA: TGTGCCAGCTCACCAGGAGCGGGAGCCCCGGGGGAGCAGTACGTC.

The V call is TRBV30, the J call TRBJ1-2; 9 bases are a match to TRBD1. Germline V gene lookup returns CDR1 GTSNPN and CDR2 SVGIG (reference sequence). This CDR3 has 13 amino acids. With V trimmed by 6 bases and J by 4 bases, 6 bases remained unmatched. The CDR3 loop reads CACRGTGTYGYTF. In DNA, the CDR3 is TGTGCCTGCCGCGGGACAGGGACCTATGGCTACACCTTC.

Ten or more counts support this clonotype. The J gene is TRBJ2-5, the V gene TRBV20-1, with D possibly matching TRBD1 (6 bases). With 5 bases removed from V and 1 base from J, the gap between germline ends came to 11 bases. CDR3 size: 13 residues. Germline V gene sequence: CDR1 DFQATT, CDR2 SNEGSKA (reference sequence). For the CDR3, the DNA is TGCAGTGCTCTCGGGACATCCCAAGAGACCCAGTACTTC. Protein: CSALGTSQETQYF.

This clonotype occurred a few times. The chain joins TRBV6-4 to TRBJ2-7; 8 bases match TRBD2. Trimming cost V 0 bases and J 7 bases; bases outside gene matches: 2. This CDR3 spans 13 amino acids. Germline loops: CDR1 MRHNA, CDR2 SNTAGT. CDR3 nucleotide sequence: TGTGCCAGCAGTGACTCAAGCGGGAGAGAGCAGTACGTC. It is translated as CASSDSSGREQYV.

This clonotype was counted at least ten times. The rearrangement joins TRBV29-1 to TRBJ2-5; the D is unclear. Germline V gene data show CDR1 as SQVTM and CDR2 as ANQGSEA. V shed 4 bases and J shed 2 bases, with 20 bases lying between them. The CDR3 sequence is 16 residues long. The CDR3 region has the DNA TGCAGCGTTGGCCGACTGGGTGGTACAGTGCAAGAGACCCAGTACTTC. It yields the protein CSVGRLGGTVQETQYF.